Each of the 13 T cell receptor beta chains below was sequenced from the same sample in a study of beta chain features in type 1 diabetes. Sequenced material consisted of expressed TCRB transcripts (all of the isolated RNA was reverse transcribed). Produced via immunoSEQ multiplex PCR; TCRdb's table is partial and in-frame only. The repertoire holds tens of thousands of clones, approximately 59% seen once, with roughly 2% in the top ten. The sample was Tregs from blood. The source of these receptors is a young woman in good health.

The V and J genes are TRBV27 and TRBJ2-5; possibly TRBD2 for D (5 bases). The CDR3 is 16 residues long. Germline CDR1 MNHEY, CDR2 SMNVEV (reference sequence). Trimming removed 0 bases from V and 2 bases from J, with 13 bases in between. The CDR3 DNA sequence: TGTGCCAGCAGTTTATCGTGGGCTCGGGGACAAGAGACCCAGTACTTC. Translating it yields CASSLSWARGQETQYF.

This clone occurred a few times. The genes are TRBV7-6 and TRBJ2-7, with D possibly being TRBD2 (5 bases). CDR3 length: 15 amino acids. Per germline, CDR1 SGHVS and CDR2 FNYEAQ. Trimming took off 1 base at V and 3 bases at J, with 13 bases between the two ends. CDR3 loop: CASSLGRGNIYEQYF. The CDR3 nucleotides are TGTGCCAGCAGCTTAGGTCGGGGAAATATCTACGAGCAGTACTTC.

The gene calls are TRBV7-2 and TRBJ1-1; 8 nucleotides agree with TRBD1. V lost 3 bases to trimming and J lost 11 bases; unmatched junction nucleotides: 8. Germline loops: CDR1 SGHTA, CDR2 FQGNSA. CDR3 size: 13 residues. The CDR3 protein is CASSLGTGIEAFF. CDR3 bases: TGTGCCAGCAGCTTGGGGACAGGTATTGAGGCTTTCTTT.

This clone was seen more than once but under ten times. In DNA form, the CDR3 reads TGTGCCAGCAGCTCAACATGGACTAGCGGGAGGGGATACGAGCAGTACTTC. Translation: CASSSTWTSGRGYEQYF. This chain joins TRBV7-9 and TRBJ2-7, with 15 nucleotides matching TRBD2. Germline trimming cut 4 bases from V and 4 bases from J; bases unmatched to any gene: 8. Germline V gene lookup returns CDR1 SEHNR and CDR2 FQNEAQ (reference sequence). The length of the CDR3 is 17 residues.

The chain recombines TRBV6-5 with TRBJ2-3; 15 bases agree with TRBD2. The CDR3 totals 15 residues. Looked up from germline, CDR1 is MNHEY and CDR2 is SVGAGI. V shed 5 bases and J 6 bases; nucleotides not matched to a gene: 3. CDR3 amino acids: CASSIGTSGGDTQYF. Written as DNA, the CDR3 is TGTGCCAGCAGTATAGGGACTAGCGGGGGGGATACGCAGTATTTT.

The chain links TRBV5-8 to TRBJ2-3; the match to TRBD1 covers 7 bases. The V and J ends lost 2 bases and 7 bases, in that order; junction bases with no gene match: 7. CDR1 is SGHTS, CDR2 YDEGEE, per germline. The CDR3 sequence is 14 residues long. The CDR3 is CASSFGDRVNTQYF. CDR3 in DNA: TGTGCCAGCAGCTTCGGTGACAGGGTTAATACGCAGTATTTT.

This rearrangement joins TRBV4-1 to TRBJ2-6; possibly TRBD1 for D (5 bases). Trimming stripped 1 base from V and 2 bases from J, with 15 bases between. This CDR3 has 18 amino acids. Per the germline V gene, CDR1 is MGHRA and CDR2 is YSYEKL. CDR3: CASSQVDMGFPGANVLTF. CDR3 nucleotides: TGCGCCAGCAGCCAAGTGGACATGGGATTCCCTGGGGCCAACGTCCTGACTTTC.

The chain has TRBV7-9 and TRBJ2-7; TRBD2 agrees at 12 bases. Germline values: CDR1 SEHNR, CDR2 FQNEAQ (reference sequence). V was clipped by 3 bases and J by 5 bases; unmatched bases: 5. The CDR3 contains 15 residues. CDR3 loop: CASSFLAGGPHEQYF. CDR3 in DNA: TGTGCCAGCAGCTTCCTAGCGGGAGGGCCCCACGAGCAGTACTTC.

The rearrangement joins TRBV4-3 to TRBJ2-2; 13 nucleotides line up with TRBD2. The length of the CDR3 is 15 residues. In germline, CDR1 is LGHNA, CDR2 YSLEER. V was pared by 4 bases and J by 9 bases, with 5 bases of the junction left unmatched. The CDR3 loop reads CASSRGTSGDRELFF. The CDR3, as DNA: TGCGCCAGCAGCCGGGGGACTAGCGGGGACAGGGAGCTGTTTTTT.

V and J are TRBV29-1 and TRBJ1-2; TRBD1 agrees at 10 bases. This CDR3 contains 13 residues. J lost 2 bases, V lost 7 bases, and 4 bases had no gene match. CDR1 and CDR2 (germline): SQVTM, ANQGSEA. As DNA, the CDR3 is TGCAGCGCGTTGGGACAGGGGAACTATGGCTACACCTTC. Amino acid sequence: CSALGQGNYGYTF.

The chain is built from TRBV2 and TRBJ2-5; 7 bases map to TRBD1. CDR1 is SNHLY and CDR2 is FYNNEI in the germline V gene. This CDR3 comprises 13 residues. V shed 6 bases, J shed 1 base, and the junction held 2 bases outside the gene matches. CDR3 DNA: TGTGCCAGCAGCGACAGGGTCCAAGAGACCCAGTACTTC. It codes for CASSDRVQETQYF.

The chain couples TRBV7-2 to TRBJ1-1, with D possibly being TRBD1 (5 bases). This CDR3 has 16 residues. Germline V CDR1 and CDR2: SGHTA, FQGNSA. V lost 0 bases and J 5 bases, leaving 16 bases between the germline ends. The DNA of the CDR3 is TGTGCCAGCAGCTTAGCGGCGATTAGGGGCGGAACTGAAGCTTTCTTT. Translation gives CASSLAAIRGGTEAFF.

The CDR3 DNA reads TGTGCCAGCAGCCAAGAATGGTACTCCGGAAACACCATATATTTT. Protein product: CASSQEWYSGNTIYF. The gene calls are TRBV14 and TRBJ1-3; D is ambiguous. Germline assignment: CDR1 SGHDN and CDR2 FVKESK. The CDR3 consists of 15 residues. V was pared by 0 bases and J by 4 bases, with 10 bases between.